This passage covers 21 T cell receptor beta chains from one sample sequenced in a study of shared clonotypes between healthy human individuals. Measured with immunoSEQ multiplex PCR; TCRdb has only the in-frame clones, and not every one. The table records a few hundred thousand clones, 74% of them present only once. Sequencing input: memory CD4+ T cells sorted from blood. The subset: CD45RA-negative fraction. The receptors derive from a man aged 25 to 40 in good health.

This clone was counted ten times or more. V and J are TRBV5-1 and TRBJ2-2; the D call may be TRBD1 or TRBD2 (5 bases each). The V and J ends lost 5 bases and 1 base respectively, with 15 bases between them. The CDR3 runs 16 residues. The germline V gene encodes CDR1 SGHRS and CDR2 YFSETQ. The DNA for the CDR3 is TGCGCCAGCAGTCAACTCGGGGCGGGGAACACCGGGGAGCTGTTTTTT. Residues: CASSQLGAGNTGELFF.

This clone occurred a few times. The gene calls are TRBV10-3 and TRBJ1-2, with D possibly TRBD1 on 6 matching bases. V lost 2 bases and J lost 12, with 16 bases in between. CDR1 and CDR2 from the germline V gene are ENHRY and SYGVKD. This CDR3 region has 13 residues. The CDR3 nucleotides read TGTGCCATCAGTGAGGATAAAACAGGGTTTGACACCTTC. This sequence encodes CAISEDKTGFDTF.

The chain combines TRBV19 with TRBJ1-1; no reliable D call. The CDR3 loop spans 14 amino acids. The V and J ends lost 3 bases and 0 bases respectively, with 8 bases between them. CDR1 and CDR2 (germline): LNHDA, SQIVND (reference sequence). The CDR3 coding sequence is TGTGCCAGTAGTATTAGGAACATGAACACTGAAGCTTTCTTT. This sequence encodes CASSIRNMNTEAFF.

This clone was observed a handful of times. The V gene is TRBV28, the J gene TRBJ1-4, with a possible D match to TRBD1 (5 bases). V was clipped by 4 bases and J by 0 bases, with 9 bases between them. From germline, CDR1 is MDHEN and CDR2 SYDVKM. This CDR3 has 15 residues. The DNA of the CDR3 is TGTGCCAGCAGTTGGGCAGGGACAACTAATGAAAAACTGTTTTTT. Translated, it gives CASSWAGTTNEKLFF.

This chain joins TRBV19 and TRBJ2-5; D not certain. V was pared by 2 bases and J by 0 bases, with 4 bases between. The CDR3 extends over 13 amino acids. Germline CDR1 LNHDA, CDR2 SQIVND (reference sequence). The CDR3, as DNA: TGTGCCAGTAGTATACAGAACCAAGAGACCCAGTACTTC. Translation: CASSIQNQETQYF.

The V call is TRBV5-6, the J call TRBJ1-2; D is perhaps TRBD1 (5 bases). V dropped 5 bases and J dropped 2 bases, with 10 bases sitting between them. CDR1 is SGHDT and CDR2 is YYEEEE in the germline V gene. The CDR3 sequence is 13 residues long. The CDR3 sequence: CASSSTVNYGYTF. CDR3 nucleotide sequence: TGTGCCAGCAGTTCGACAGTCAACTATGGCTACACCTTC.

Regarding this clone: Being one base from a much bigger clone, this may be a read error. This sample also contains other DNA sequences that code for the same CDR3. CDR3 in amino acids: CASSDKYEQYF. The CDR3 DNA reads TGTGCCAGCAGTGACAAGTACGAGCAGTACTTC. V gene TRBV25-1 combines with J gene TRBJ2-7; D ambiguous. The CDR3 spans 11 residues. Trimming removed 3 bases at V and 4 bases at J, with 4 bases between. The V gene's germline CDR1 is MGHDK and CDR2 SYGVNS.

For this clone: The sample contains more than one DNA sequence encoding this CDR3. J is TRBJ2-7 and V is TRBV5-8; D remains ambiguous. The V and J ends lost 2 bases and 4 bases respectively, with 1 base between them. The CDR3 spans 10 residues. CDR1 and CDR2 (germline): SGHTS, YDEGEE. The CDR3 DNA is TGTGCCAGCAGCTTATACGAGCAGTACTTC. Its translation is CASSLYEQYF. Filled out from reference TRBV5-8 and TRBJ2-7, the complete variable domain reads EAGVTQSPTHLIKTRGQQATLRCSPISGHTSVYWYQQALGLGLQFLLWYDEGEERNRGNFPPRFSGRQFPNYSSELNVNALELEDSALYLCASSLYEQYFGPGTRLTVT.

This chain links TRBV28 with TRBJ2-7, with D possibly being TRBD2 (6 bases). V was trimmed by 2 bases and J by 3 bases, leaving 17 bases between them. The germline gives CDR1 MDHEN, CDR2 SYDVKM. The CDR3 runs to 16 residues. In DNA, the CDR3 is TGTGCCAGCAGTTTAGCTAGCGCCACGTCGGACTACGAGCAGTACTTC. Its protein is CASSLASATSDYEQYF.

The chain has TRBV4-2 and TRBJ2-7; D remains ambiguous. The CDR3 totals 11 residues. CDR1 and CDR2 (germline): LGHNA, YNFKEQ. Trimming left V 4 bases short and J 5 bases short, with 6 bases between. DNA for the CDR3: TGTGCCAGCAGCCCTGGGAACGAGCAGTACTTC. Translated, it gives CASSPGNEQYF.

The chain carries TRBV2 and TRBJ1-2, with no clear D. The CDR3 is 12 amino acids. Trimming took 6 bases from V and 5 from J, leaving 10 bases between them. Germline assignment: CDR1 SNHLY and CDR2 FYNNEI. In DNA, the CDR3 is TGTGCCAGCAGGGCACAGAGATATGGCTACACCTTC. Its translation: CASRAQRYGYTF. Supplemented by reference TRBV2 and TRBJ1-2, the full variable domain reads EPEVTQTPSHQVTQMGQEVILRCVPISNHLYFYWYRQILGQKVEFLVSFYNNEISEKSEIFDDQFSVERPDGSNFTLKIRSTKLEDSAMYFCASRAQRYGYTFGSGTRLTVV.

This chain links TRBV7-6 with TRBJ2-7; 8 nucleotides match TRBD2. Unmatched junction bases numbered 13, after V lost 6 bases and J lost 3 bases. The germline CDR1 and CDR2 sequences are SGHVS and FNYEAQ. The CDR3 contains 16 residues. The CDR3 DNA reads TGTGCCAGCAGTCACGACGGACCGGGAGGGAACTACGAGCAGTACTTC. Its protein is CASSHDGPGGNYEQYF.

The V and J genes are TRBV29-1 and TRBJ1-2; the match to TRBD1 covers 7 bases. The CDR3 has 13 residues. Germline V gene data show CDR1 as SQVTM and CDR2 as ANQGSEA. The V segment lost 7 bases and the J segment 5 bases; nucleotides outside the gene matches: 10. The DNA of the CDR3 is TGCAGCGCCCGTATCGACAGGGCGTATGGCTACACCTTC. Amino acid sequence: CSARIDRAYGYTF.

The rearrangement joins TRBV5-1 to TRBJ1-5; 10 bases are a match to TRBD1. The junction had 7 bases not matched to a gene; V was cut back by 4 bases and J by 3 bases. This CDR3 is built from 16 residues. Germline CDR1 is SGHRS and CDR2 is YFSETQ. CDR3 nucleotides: TGCGCCAGCAGCCCCCCGACAGGGGGCATCAATCAGCCCCAGCATTTT. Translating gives CASSPPTGGINQPQHF.

The CDR3 DNA reads TGTGCCAGCAGGCTCCACGGACAGTTAACTGAAGCTTTCTTT. The encoded protein is CASRLHGQLTEAFF. The chain couples TRBV6-6 to TRBJ1-1; D is possibly TRBD1 (6 bases). V lost 6 bases to trimming and J lost 5 bases, with 16 bases between them. The CDR3 has 14 amino acids. The V gene's germline CDR1 is MNHNY and CDR2 SVGAGI (reference sequence).

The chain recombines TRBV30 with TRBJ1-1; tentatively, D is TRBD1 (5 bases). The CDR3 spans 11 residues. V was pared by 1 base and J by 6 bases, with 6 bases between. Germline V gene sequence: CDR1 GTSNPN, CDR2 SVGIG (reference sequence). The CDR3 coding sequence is TGTGCCTGGAGTGGACAGTCTGAAGCTTTCTTT. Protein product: CAWSGQSEAFF. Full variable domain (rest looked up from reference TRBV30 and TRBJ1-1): SQTIHQWPATLVQPVGSPLSLECTVEGTSNPNLYWYRQAAGRGLQLLFYSVGIGQISSEVPQNLSASRPQDRQFILSSKKLLLSDSGFYLCAWSGQSEAFFGQGTRLTVV.

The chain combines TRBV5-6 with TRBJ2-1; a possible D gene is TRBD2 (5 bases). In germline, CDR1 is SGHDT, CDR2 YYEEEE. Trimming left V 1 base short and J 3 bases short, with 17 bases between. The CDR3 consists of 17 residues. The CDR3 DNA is TGTGCCAGCAGCTTGCCAGGACTCCTTGACCTCTACAATGAGCAGTTCTTC. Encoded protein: CASSLPGLLDLYNEQFF.

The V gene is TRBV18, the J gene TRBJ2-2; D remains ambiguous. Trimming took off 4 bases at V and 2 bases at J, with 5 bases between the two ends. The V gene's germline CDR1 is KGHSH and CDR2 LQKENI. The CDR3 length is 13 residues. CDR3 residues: CASSRTNTGELFF. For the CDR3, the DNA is TGTGCCAGCTCACGAACTAACACCGGGGAGCTGTTTTTT.

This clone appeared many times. CDR3 protein: CASSVAGGKNIQYF. Here the CDR3 DNA reads TGTGCCAGCAGTGTCGCGGGTGGCAAAAACATTCAGTACTTC. The chain links TRBV2 to TRBJ2-4; perhaps TRBD2 as D (5 bases). This CDR3 spans 14 amino acids. The V end lost 4 bases, the J end lost 3 bases, and 10 bases lay between the germline ends. Germline V CDR1 and CDR2: SNHLY, FYNNEI.

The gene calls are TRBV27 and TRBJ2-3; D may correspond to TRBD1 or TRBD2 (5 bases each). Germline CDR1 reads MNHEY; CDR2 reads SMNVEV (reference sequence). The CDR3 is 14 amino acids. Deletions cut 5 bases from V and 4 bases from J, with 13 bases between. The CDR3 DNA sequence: TGTGCCAGCAGTGTTCGGGGCCACGCAGATACGCAGTATTTT. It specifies CASSVRGHADTQYF.

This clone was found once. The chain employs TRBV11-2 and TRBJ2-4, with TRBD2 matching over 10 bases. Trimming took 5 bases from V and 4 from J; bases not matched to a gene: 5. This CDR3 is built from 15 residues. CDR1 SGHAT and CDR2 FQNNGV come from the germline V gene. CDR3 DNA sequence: TGTGCCAGCAGCCCCCGGACTAGCGGAAAAAACATTCAGTACTTC. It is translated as CASSPRTSGKNIQYF.